A single T cell receptor (beta chain) is shown here with its context. Its antigen remains unknown. Germline lookup yields CDR1 SGHNT and CDR2 YYREEE (reference sequence). Trimming left V 3 bases short and J 4 bases short, with 8 bases between. There are 12 residues in the CDR3. The PCR ran on 60 Vbeta and 13 Jbeta primers. Libraries were prepared by immunoSEQ multiplex PCR; TCRdb keeps only in-frame clonotypes and omits some of them. The sample lists 150,000 or so clones, about 75% occurring once. This sample was included in a study of cytomegalovirus exposure and HLA in healthy donors. Study results and limitations: For most TCR sequences rarity was the rule, although some public TCRs occurred in many donors.

This chain joins TRBV5-4 and TRBJ2-7, with D tentatively TRBD1 (6 bases). This receptor was identified in a man younger than 30 in good health and CMV-seropositive. The sequenced material came from PBMCs. The CDR3 DNA sequence: TGTGCCAGCAGCTCGGACAGATACGAGCAGTACTTC. Protein sequence: CASSSDRYEQYF.